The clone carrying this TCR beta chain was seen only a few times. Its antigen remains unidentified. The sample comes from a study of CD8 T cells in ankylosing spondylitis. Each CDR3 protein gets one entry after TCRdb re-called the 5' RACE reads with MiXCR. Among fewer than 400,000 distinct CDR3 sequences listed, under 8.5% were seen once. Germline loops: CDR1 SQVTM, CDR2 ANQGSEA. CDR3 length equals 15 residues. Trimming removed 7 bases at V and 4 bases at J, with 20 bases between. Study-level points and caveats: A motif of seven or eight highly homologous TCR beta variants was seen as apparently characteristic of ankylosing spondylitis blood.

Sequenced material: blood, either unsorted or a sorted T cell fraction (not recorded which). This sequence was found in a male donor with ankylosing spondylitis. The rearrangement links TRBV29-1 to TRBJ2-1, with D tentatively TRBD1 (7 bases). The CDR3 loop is CSARMAAGGYNEQFF. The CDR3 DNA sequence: TGCAGCGCCCGAATGGCGGCAGGGGGGTACAATGAGCAGTTCTTC.